This paragraph covers one TCR beta chain sequence. Its matching antigen is unknown. Profiled with immunoSEQ multiplex PCR; TCRdb holds only in-frame clones, not every one. This table has roughly 2,000,000 clones, approximately 94% appearing once. The CDR3 is 15 residues long. J gave up 1 base and V 6 bases, and 8 bases lay outside the gene matches. The germline CDR1 and CDR2 sequences are MNHEY and SMNVEV (reference sequence). Naive CD8 cells lacked CD45RO, underwent positive selection for CCR7 and left out terminally differentiated effector memory CD45RA+ cells. The donors, all of them Caucasian adults, lived in Nashville, Tennessee. The data were obtained in a study of shared clonotypes between healthy human individuals. Study-level information: CD4 naive and memory got three plates each, CD8 naive two, CD8 memory one.

Study-wide points: Naive subsets typically showed greater estimated richness than memory subsets.

This clonotype originated in a man in his late teens or twenties in good health. Sequenced: naive CD8+ T cells sorted from blood. This chain connects TRBV27 to TRBJ2-7; 8 bases fit TRBD1. DNA for the CDR3: TGTGCCAGCAGCCAATATACAGGGGGATCCTACGAGCAGTACTTC. Protein sequence: CASSQYTGGSYEQYF.